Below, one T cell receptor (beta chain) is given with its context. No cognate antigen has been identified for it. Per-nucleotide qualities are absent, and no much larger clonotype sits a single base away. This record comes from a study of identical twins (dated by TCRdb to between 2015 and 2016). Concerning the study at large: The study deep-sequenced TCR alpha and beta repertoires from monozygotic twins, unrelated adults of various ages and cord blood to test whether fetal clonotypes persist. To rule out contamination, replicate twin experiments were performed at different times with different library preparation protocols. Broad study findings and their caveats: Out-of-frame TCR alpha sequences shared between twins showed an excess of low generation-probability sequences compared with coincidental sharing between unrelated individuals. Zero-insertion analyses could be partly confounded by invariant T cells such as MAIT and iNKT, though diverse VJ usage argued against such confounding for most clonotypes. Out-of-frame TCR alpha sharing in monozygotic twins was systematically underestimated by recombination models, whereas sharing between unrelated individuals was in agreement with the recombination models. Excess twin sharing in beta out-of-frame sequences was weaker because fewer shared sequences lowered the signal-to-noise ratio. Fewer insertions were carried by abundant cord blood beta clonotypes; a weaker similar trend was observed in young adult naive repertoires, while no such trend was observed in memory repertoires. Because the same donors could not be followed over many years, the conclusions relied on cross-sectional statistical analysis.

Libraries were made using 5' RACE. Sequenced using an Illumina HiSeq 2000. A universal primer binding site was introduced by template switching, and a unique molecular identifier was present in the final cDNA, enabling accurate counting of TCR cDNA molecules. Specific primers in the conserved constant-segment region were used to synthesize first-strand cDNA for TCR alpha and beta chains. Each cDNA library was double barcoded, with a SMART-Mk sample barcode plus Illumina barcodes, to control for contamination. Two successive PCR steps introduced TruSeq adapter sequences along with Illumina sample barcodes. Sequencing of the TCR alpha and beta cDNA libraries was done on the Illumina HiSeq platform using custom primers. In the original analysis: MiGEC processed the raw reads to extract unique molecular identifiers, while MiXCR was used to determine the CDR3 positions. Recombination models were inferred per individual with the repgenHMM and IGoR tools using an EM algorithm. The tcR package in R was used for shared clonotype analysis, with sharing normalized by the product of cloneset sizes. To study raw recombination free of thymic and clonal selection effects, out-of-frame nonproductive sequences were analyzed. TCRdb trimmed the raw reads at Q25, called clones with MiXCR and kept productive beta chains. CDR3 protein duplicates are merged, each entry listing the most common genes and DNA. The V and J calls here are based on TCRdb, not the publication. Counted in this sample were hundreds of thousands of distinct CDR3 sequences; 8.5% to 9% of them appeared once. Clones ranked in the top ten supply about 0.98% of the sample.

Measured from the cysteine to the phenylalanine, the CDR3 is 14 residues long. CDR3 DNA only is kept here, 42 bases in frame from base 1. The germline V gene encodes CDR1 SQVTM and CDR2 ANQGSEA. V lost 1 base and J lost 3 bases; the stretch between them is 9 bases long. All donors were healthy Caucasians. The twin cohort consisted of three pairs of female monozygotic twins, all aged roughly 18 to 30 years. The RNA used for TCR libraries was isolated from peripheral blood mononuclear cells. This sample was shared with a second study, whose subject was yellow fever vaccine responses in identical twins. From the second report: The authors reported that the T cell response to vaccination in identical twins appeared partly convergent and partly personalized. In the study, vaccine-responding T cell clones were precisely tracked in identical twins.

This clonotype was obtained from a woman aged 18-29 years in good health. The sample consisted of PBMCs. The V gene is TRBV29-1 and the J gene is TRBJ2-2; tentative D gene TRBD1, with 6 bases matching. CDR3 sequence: CSVEGGLYTGELFF. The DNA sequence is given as TGCAGCGTTGAAGGGGGGCTCTACACCGGGGAGCTGTTTTTT.